Listed here are 24 T cell receptor beta chains from one sample, sequenced in a study of blood T cell repertoires in COVID-19. The repertoire was sequenced with immunoSEQ multiplex PCR; TCRdb's copy has only in-frame clones and lacks some. This table holds 250,000 to 350,000 clones, over 75% found once. The sample taken for sequencing was peripheral blood. Receptors originate from a woman in her fifties or sixties with active or convalescent COVID-19.

This clone was observed once. This chain uses TRBV7-9 with TRBJ1-2; D uncertain. Per the germline V gene, CDR1 is SEHNR and CDR2 is FQNEAQ (reference sequence). This CDR3 has 17 amino acids. The V end lost 5 bases, the J end lost 0 bases, and 19 bases lay between the germline ends. As DNA, the CDR3 is TGTGCCAGCAGCGTTATCACGGGTTTAGGAACTAACTATGGCTACACCTTC. This codes for CASSVITGLGTNYGYTF.

This clone was counted between two and nine times. The chain is built from TRBV15 and TRBJ2-1, with 7 nucleotides matching TRBD1. After removal of 4 bases from V and 8 bases from J, the junction contained 2 bases not matched to a gene. The CDR3 consists of 12 residues. Looked up from germline, CDR1 is LNHNV and CDR2 is YYDKDF (reference sequence). CDR3 DNA sequence: TGTGCCACCAGCACAACAGGGGATGAGCAGTTCTTC. This codes for CATSTTGDEQFF.

The rearrangement joins TRBV5-4 to TRBJ2-3; 9 bases map to TRBD1. Losses at the gene ends were 3 bases for V and 5 bases for J; bases not matched to a gene: 4. Germline V gene data show CDR1 as SGHNT and CDR2 as YYREEE (reference sequence). CDR3 length: 14 residues. This CDR3 reads CASSSGTGRDTQYF. The CDR3 coding sequence is TGTGCCAGCAGCTCCGGGACAGGGCGAGATACGCAGTATTTT.

The chain is built from TRBV5-1 and TRBJ2-7; the D gene is possibly TRBD1 (5 bases). Per germline, CDR1 SGHRS and CDR2 YFSETQ. CDR3 size: 15 residues. V lost 0 bases, J lost 3 bases, and 13 bases lay in between. The CDR3 here is CASSLVQGAGYEQYF. For the CDR3, the DNA is TGCGCCAGCAGCTTGGTCCAAGGGGCAGGCTACGAGCAGTACTTC.

This clone was seen a few times. The chain joins TRBV7-9 to TRBJ2-6, with 9 bases fitting TRBD1. The CDR3 covers 17 residues. Germline lookup yields CDR1 SEHNR and CDR2 FQNEAQ (reference sequence). V shed 3 bases and J 1 base; nucleotides not matched to a gene: 4. The CDR3 reads CASSFLQGASGANVLTF. The CDR3 DNA reads as TGTGCCAGCAGCTTTCTACAGGGGGCTTCTGGGGCCAACGTCCTGACTTTC.

This chain joins TRBV29-1 and TRBJ1-3; D unresolved. Trimming removed 5 bases from V and 0 bases from J, with 8 bases in between. The germline CDR1 and CDR2 sequences are SQVTM and ANQGSEA. The CDR3 runs to 13 residues. The CDR3 is CSVRENSGNTIYF. DNA for the CDR3: TGCAGCGTTCGGGAGAACTCTGGAAACACCATATATTTT.

This chain connects TRBV30 to TRBJ2-7, with 8 bases identical to TRBD1. The CDR3 covers 11 residues. Germline V lookup: CDR1 GTSNPN, CDR2 SVGIG (reference sequence). The V and J ends lost 5 bases and 5 bases, in that order; junction bases with no gene match: 2. For the CDR3, the DNA is TGTGCCTGGGGACAGGGTAACGAGCAGTACTTC. Residues: CAWGQGNEQYF.

The chain recombines TRBV7-2 with TRBJ2-1; 8 bases map to TRBD1. This CDR3 is 16 amino acids long. Germline CDR1 and CDR2: SGHTA and FQGNSA. V lost 3 bases, J lost 4 bases, and 8 bases stayed unmatched. The CDR3 sequence: CASSLGQAGNYNEQFF. CDR3 in DNA: TGTGCCAGCAGCTTGGGACAGGCGGGAAATTACAATGAGCAGTTCTTC.

This clone was observed a few times. The chain combines TRBV5-5 with TRBJ1-6; D remains ambiguous. CDR1 SGHKS and CDR2 YYEKEE come from the germline V gene (reference sequence). This CDR3 has 15 residues. Trimming pared 0 bases from V and 0 bases from J, leaving 4 bases between. The DNA of the CDR3 is TGTGCCAGCAGCTTGGGGAGCTCCTATAATTCACCCCTCCACTTT. Amino acids: CASSLGSSYNSPLHF.

This sequence joins TRBV27 and TRBJ1-2; possibly TRBD1 for D (5 bases). V dropped 5 bases and J dropped 5 bases, with 12 bases sitting between them. The CDR3 is 13 residues long. Germline-derived CDR1 and CDR2 are MNHEY and SMNVEV (reference sequence). CDR3 region: CASSPRGGYGYTF. In DNA, the CDR3 is TGTGCCAGCAGTCCCCGGGGGGGTTATGGCTACACCTTC.

The CDR3 region is CASSLDRTYNEQFF. The CDR3 nucleotides are TGCGCCAGCAGCCTGGACAGGACCTACAATGAGCAGTTCTTC. This chain uses TRBV5-1 with TRBJ2-1; 7 bases are shared with TRBD1. With 4 bases clipped from V and 2 bases from J, the junction kept 3 bases outside the gene matches. CDR3 length: 14 residues. Looked up from germline, CDR1 is SGHRS and CDR2 is YFSETQ.

The CDR3 DNA reads TGTGCCAGCTCCCGGGGACAGGGGCTCTATGGCTACACCTTC. Amino acids: CASSRGQGLYGYTF. This chain links TRBV18 with TRBJ1-2, with 10 bases lining up with TRBD1. Germline V gene lookup returns CDR1 KGHSH and CDR2 LQKENI. Unmatched junction bases numbered 5, after V lost 6 bases and J lost 4 bases. This CDR3 comprises 14 residues.

V gene TRBV13 combines with J gene TRBJ1-2, with 8 nucleotides matching TRBD1. This CDR3 spans 13 amino acids. The trim removed 4 bases at V and 5 bases at J, leaving 3 bases unmatched. Per the germline V gene, CDR1 is PRHDT and CDR2 is FYEKMQ (reference sequence). The CDR3 sequence: CASSSRTGYGYTF. The CDR3 DNA reads TGTGCCAGCAGCTCTAGGACAGGGTATGGCTACACCTTC.

The chain has TRBV7-9 and TRBJ1-5; D possibly corresponds to TRBD1 (6 bases). Trimming pared 8 bases from V and 1 base from J, leaving 9 bases between. CDR3 size: 13 residues. Per germline, CDR1 SEHNR and CDR2 FQNEAQ (reference sequence). CDR3 DNA sequence: TGTGCCAGCTCCAGGGGCAGCAATCAGCCCCAGCATTTT. As protein: CASSRGSNQPQHF. The full variable domain, in which reference TRBV7-9 and TRBJ1-5 provide the parts outside the CDR3, is DTGVSQNPRHKITKRGQNVTFRCDPISEHNRLYWYRQTLGQGPEFLTYFQNEAQLEKSRLLSDRFSAERPKGSFSTLEIQRTEQGDSAMYLCASSRGSNQPQHFGDGTRLSIL.

This chain connects TRBV6-2 or TRBV6-3 to TRBJ2-3; maybe TRBD2 (5 bases). Trimming took 2 bases from V and 4 from J, leaving 7 bases between them. CDR1 and CDR2 (germline): MNHEY, SVGEGT. This CDR3 is built from 13 residues. CDR3: CASSYGGPDTQYF. The DNA for the CDR3 is TGTGCCAGCAGTTACGGAGGCCCAGATACGCAGTATTTT.

CDR3 sequence (DNA): TGTGCCAGCAGTTTAACCCTAAACTATGGCTACACCTTC. It yields the protein CASSLTLNYGYTF. The chain has TRBV27 and TRBJ1-2; no reliable D call. Germline values: CDR1 MNHEY, CDR2 SMNVEV (reference sequence). The CDR3 consists of 13 residues. The ends were cut back, 2 bases at V and 2 bases at J, with 6 bases in the middle.

The chain links TRBV2 to TRBJ1-1; 9 bases map to TRBD1. The CDR3 totals 12 residues. Germline V gene data show CDR1 as SNHLY and CDR2 as FYNNEI. The V gene end was trimmed by 6 bases and the J gene end by 8 bases; junction bases not matched to a gene: 4. CDR3 residues: CASRETGGEAFF. CDR3 in DNA: TGTGCCAGCAGGGAGACAGGGGGGGAAGCTTTCTTT.

The chain uses TRBV30 and TRBJ1-1; 7 nucleotides line up with TRBD1. The V gene end was trimmed by 6 bases and the J gene end by 1 base; junction bases not matched to a gene: 2. This CDR3 spans 12 amino acids. Germline CDR1 and CDR2: GTSNPN and SVGIG (reference sequence). CDR3 coding DNA: TGTGCCTGCCGACAGGGGAACACTGAAGCTTTCTTT. It specifies CACRQGNTEAFF.

The J gene is TRBJ2-7, the V gene TRBV5-1; D might be TRBD2 (6 bases). CDR1 and CDR2 from the germline V gene are SGHRS and YFSETQ. This CDR3 region has 16 residues. The V gene lost 5 bases and the J gene lost 2 bases, with 20 bases spanning the gap. DNA of the CDR3: TGCGCCAGCAGGCGTGCGATGACTAGTGGGGCCTACGAGCAGTACTTC. Protein sequence: CASRRAMTSGAYEQYF. The whole variable domain, remainder taken from reference TRBV5-1 and TRBJ2-7, is KAGVTQTPRYLIKTRGQQVTLSCSPISGHRSVSWYQQTPGQGLQFLFEYFSETQRNKGNFPGRFSGRQFSNSRSEMNVSTLELGDSALYLCASRRAMTSGAYEQYFGPGTRLTVT.

The chain is built from TRBV7-2 and TRBJ1-1; TRBD1 agrees at 9 bases. The CDR3 is made up of 14 amino acids. The germline V gene has CDR1 SGHTA and CDR2 FQGNSA. J was trimmed by 9 bases and V by 0 bases; bases with no gene match: 5. This chain's CDR3 is CASSLASTGGKAFF. The CDR3 coding sequence is TGTGCCAGCAGCTTAGCCTCAACAGGGGGCAAAGCTTTCTTT.

This clone is a singleton in its sample. The rearrangement links TRBV28 to TRBJ2-7, with 14 bases identical to TRBD2. CDR3 length: 15 amino acids. Germline V gene data show CDR1 as MDHEN and CDR2 as SYDVKM. V gave up 4 bases and J gave up 3 bases; unmatched junction bases: 2. This chain's CDR3 is CASSSGTSGSYEQYF. The CDR3 nucleotides are TGTGCCAGCAGTTCCGGGACTAGCGGGAGCTACGAGCAGTACTTC.

V and J are TRBV6-6 and TRBJ2-3; D is ambiguous. The CDR3 contains 14 residues. CDR1 and CDR2 from the germline V gene are MNHNY and SVGAGI (reference sequence). V was trimmed by 2 bases and J by 1 base, leaving 7 bases between them. The CDR3 DNA follows: TGTGCCAGCAGTTACCGTGGCCGCACAGATACGCAGTATTTT. It yields the protein CASSYRGRTDTQYF.

The chain carries TRBV7-2 and TRBJ2-2; no firm D call. Per the germline V gene, CDR1 is SGHTA and CDR2 is FQGNSA. Trimming removed 1 base from V and 5 bases from J, with 11 bases in between. The CDR3 loop spans 15 amino acids. CDR3: CASSLGASWTGELFF. The CDR3 nucleotides read TGTGCCAGCAGCTTAGGGGCCAGTTGGACCGGGGAGCTGTTTTTT.

CDR3 nucleotides: TGTGCCAGCAGCCCCCCGACGGGGACAGGGTATTCACCCCTCCACTTT. As protein: CASSPPTGTGYSPLHF. The chain is built from TRBV9 and TRBJ1-6; 9 bases map to TRBD1. Germline CDR1 SGDLS, CDR2 YYNGEE. This CDR3 contains 16 residues. The V gene end was trimmed by 4 bases and the J gene end by 8 bases; junction bases not matched to a gene: 10.